The entry below gives a single T cell receptor beta chain sequence along with its context. The data were taken from a study of blood T cell repertoires in COVID-19. Across the whole study: The study counted Cohort 3 donors as recovered given two negative PCRs, clearance, or symptom resolution. T cells, B-cell-depleted T cells, or PBMCs provided the cDNA or gDNA that served as material.

CDR1 is SGHKS, CDR2 YYEKEE, per germline (reference sequence). Trimming shortened V by 3 bases and J by 4 bases, and 7 bases separated the two germline ends. This CDR3 has 13 amino acids. The assay was immunoSEQ multiplex PCR, and TCRdb's table has in-frame clones only and misses some. The sample lists about 230,000 clones; roughly nine tenths were seen once. The origin of this receptor is a woman aged 50 to 65 in a cohort exposed to, infected with or recovered from COVID-19 (not recorded which). The J gene is TRBJ2-2, the V gene TRBV5-5; D gene uncertain. Sequencing input: PBMCs or T cells enriched from blood (not recorded which). CDR3 nucleotides: TGTGCCAGCAGCTCGTCTTTCACCGGGGAGCTGTTTTTT. Translating it yields CASSSSFTGELFF.